One and the same sample provided the 14 T cell receptor beta chains below, sequenced in a study of blood T cell repertoires in COVID-19. Assay used: immunoSEQ multiplex PCR; TCRdb lists only in-frame clones, some missing. This table has 200,000 to 300,000 clones, around 88% appearing once. Source material: PBMCs or T cells enriched from blood (not recorded which). These receptors were obtained from a woman younger than 45 who had recovered from COVID-19.

The rearrangement links TRBV6-4 to TRBJ2-6; the D gene is possibly TRBD1 (6 bases). Trimming removed 3 bases at V and 4 bases at J, with 13 bases between. The CDR3 spans 16 residues. Looked up from germline, CDR1 is MRHNA and CDR2 is SNTAGT. As DNA, the CDR3 is TGTGCCAGCAGTGATACAGGGAATTCAGGGGCCAACGTCCTGACTTTC. It encodes CASSDTGNSGANVLTF.

V gene TRBV18 combines with J gene TRBJ1-1; D may be TRBD1 (5 bases). CDR3 size: 15 residues. Trimming left V 3 bases short and J 0 bases short, with 11 bases between. CDR1 KGHSH and CDR2 LQKENI come from the germline V gene. CDR3 DNA: TGTGCCAGCTCACCGGGGGAGGGCATGAACACTGAAGCTTTCTTT. Translated: CASSPGEGMNTEAFF.

This chain joins TRBV28 and TRBJ2-7; perhaps TRBD1 as D (5 bases). With 8 bases removed from V and 6 bases from J, the gap between germline ends came to 20 bases. There are 14 residues in the CDR3. Germline lookup yields CDR1 MDHEN and CDR2 SYDVKM. This chain's CDR3 is CASSTRAWGGEQYF. The CDR3 bases are TGTGCCAGCTCCACCAGGGCCTGGGGTGGCGAGCAGTACTTC.

The chain joins TRBV20-1 to TRBJ2-7, with 13 bases that match TRBD2. Germline CDR1 and CDR2: DFQATT and SNEGSKA (reference sequence). The V and J ends lost 3 bases and 6 bases, in that order; junction bases with no gene match: 11. The CDR3 consists of 16 residues. CDR3 in amino acids: CSASLVTSGRVREQYF. In DNA, the CDR3 is TGCAGTGCTAGTTTAGTCACTAGCGGGAGGGTCCGCGAGCAGTACTTC.

This clone was picked up a small number of times. The chain recombines TRBV11-3 with TRBJ2-1; weak D call: TRBD2 (6 bases). Between the trimmed V and J ends, which lost 3 bases and 4 bases, there was a span of 10 bases. The germline gives CDR1 SGHNT, CDR2 YENEEA. The CDR3 has 14 residues. The CDR3, as DNA: TGTGCCAGCAGCTTGGAGGGTTCATACAATGAGCAGTTCTTC. This codes for CASSLEGSYNEQFF.

The chain uses TRBV4-1 and TRBJ2-2; D is perhaps TRBD2 (5 bases). Between the trimmed V and J ends, which lost 1 base and 6 bases, there was a span of 15 bases. The CDR3 is 16 amino acids. Looked up from germline, CDR1 is MGHRA and CDR2 is YSYEKL. This chain's CDR3 is CASSQALLWGAGELFF. CDR3 in DNA: TGCGCCAGCAGCCAAGCCCTTCTTTGGGGAGCCGGGGAGCTGTTTTTT.

The rearrangement uses TRBV29-1 and TRBJ2-1; no firm D call. This CDR3 is 16 amino acids long. Germline CDR1 and CDR2: SQVTM and ANQGSEA. Trimming took 6 bases from V and 0 from J, leaving 18 bases between them. The CDR3, as DNA: TGCAGCGTGGTTGAATCTGGAGACTTCTCCTACAATGAGCAGTTCTTC. This codes for CSVVESGDFSYNEQFF.

The V call is TRBV11-2, the J call TRBJ2-3, with 11 bases identical to TRBD2. J was trimmed by 3 bases and V by 5 bases; bases with no gene match: 10. This CDR3 comprises 17 residues. Germline CDR1 SGHAT, CDR2 FQNNGV. This CDR3 is CASSPSSGRAGTDTQYF. As DNA, the CDR3 is TGTGCCAGCAGCCCCAGTAGCGGGAGGGCCGGGACAGATACGCAGTATTTT.

The table lists this clone with a count of one. The V and J genes are TRBV4-3 and TRBJ2-5, with D perhaps matching TRBD1 (6 bases). Germline V CDR1 and CDR2: LGHNA, YSLEER. This CDR3 has 14 amino acids. V lost 0 bases to trimming and J lost 4 bases, with 9 bases between them. CDR3 nucleotides: TGCGCCAGCAGCCAAGATCTAGGGGGAGAGACCCAGTACTTC. It specifies CASSQDLGGETQYF.

V gene TRBV5-1 combines with J gene TRBJ2-7, with TRBD1 as a possible D gene (6 bases). CDR1 and CDR2 from the germline V gene are SGHRS and YFSETQ. V was shortened by 6 bases and J by 7 bases, with 14 bases between the two germline ends. The CDR3 extends over 12 amino acids. The CDR3 DNA follows: TGCGCCAGCACAGGGGTAGGATGGGAGCAGTACTTC. Its protein is CASTGVGWEQYF.

The CDR3: CASSLLPGQSTDTQYF. DNA for the CDR3: TGCGCCAGCAGCTTGCTTCCGGGACAGAGCACAGATACGCAGTATTTT. The gene calls are TRBV5-1 and TRBJ2-3; 7 bases fit TRBD1. CDR1 is SGHRS, CDR2 YFSETQ, per germline. There are 16 residues in the CDR3. The V and J ends lost 1 base and 0 bases, in that order; junction bases with no gene match: 5.

The chain joins TRBV6-5 to TRBJ1-2, with no clear D. This CDR3 spans 12 amino acids. The germline gives CDR1 MNHEY, CDR2 SVGAGI. The ends were cut back, 0 bases at V and 8 bases at J, with 7 bases in the middle. CDR3 DNA: TGTGCCAGCAGTTACTCGAGCGGAGGCTACACCTTC. It encodes CASSYSSGGYTF.

This rearrangement joins TRBV7-2 to TRBJ1-5, with TRBD1 as a possible D gene (5 bases). Trimming stripped 6 bases from V and 2 bases from J, with 14 bases between. Germline V gene lookup returns CDR1 SGHTA and CDR2 FQGNSA. CDR3 length: 15 amino acids. The CDR3 nucleotides read TGTGCCAGCAGTCTGGACACGGCCGGCAATCAGCCCCAGCATTTT. Protein product: CASSLDTAGNQPQHF.

The chain employs TRBV24-1 and TRBJ2-7, with TRBD1 matching 9 bases. This CDR3 contains 15 residues. The V gene's germline CDR1 is KGHDR and CDR2 SFDVKD. Losses at the gene ends were 4 bases for V and 6 bases for J; bases not matched to a gene: 9. CDR3 DNA sequence: TGTGCCACCAGTGACCCCGGGACAGGGAGTGTCGAGCAGTACTTC. Encoded protein: CATSDPGTGSVEQYF.